What follows are 30 T cell receptor beta chains derived from one specimen sequenced in a study of blood T cell repertoires in COVID-19 (TCRdb year 2020). The method was the immunoSEQ multiplex PCR assay. TCRdb took this table from immuneACCESS and kept in-frame rearrangements with V and J called. Such tables lack part of the clones; where checked against another copy, unresolved V genes explain under half of the gap, and the rest is unexplained. The sample includes approximately 150,000 clones, with 85% to 90% observed a single time. The top ten hold about 2% of the sample. Sequenced material: peripheral blood. Source of these receptors: a man aged 65-85 years with active COVID-19.

The V gene is TRBV18, the J gene TRBJ1-2, with 8 nucleotides matching TRBD1. The CDR3 extends over 15 amino acids. V lost 4 bases and J lost 4; bases outside the gene matches: 8. In germline, CDR1 is KGHSH, CDR2 LQKENI. The DNA for the CDR3 is TGTGCCAGCTCACGAATGACAGGGGAGGGCTATGGCTACACCTTC. Protein: CASSRMTGEGYGYTF.

In this sample, this clone turned up a few times. This chain uses TRBV9 with TRBJ2-2; 9 bases align to TRBD2. The trim removed 0 bases at V and 6 bases at J, leaving 9 bases unmatched. The CDR3 has 17 amino acids. Germline-derived CDR1 and CDR2 are SGDLS and YYNGEE. DNA of the CDR3: TGTGCCAGCAGCGTAGCGCTCTTAGCGGGAGCCGCCGGGGAGCTGTTTTTT. Translated: CASSVALLAGAAGELFF.

This chain joins TRBV7-3 and TRBJ2-1; 9 bases fit TRBD2. V gave up 2 bases and J gave up 5 bases; unmatched junction bases: 7. This CDR3 region has 16 residues. Germline CDR1 SGHTA, CDR2 FQGTGA. The CDR3 coding sequence is TGTGCCAGCAGCTTAGGGAGGGCTAGCGGGAACAATGAGCAGTTCTTC. This sequence encodes CASSLGRASGNNEQFF. The full variable domain, in which reference TRBV7-3 and TRBJ2-1 provide the parts outside the CDR3, is GAGVSQTPSNKVTEKGKYVELRCDPISGHTALYWYRQSLGQGPEFLIYFQGTGAADDSGLPNDRFFAVRPEGSVSTLKIQRTERGDSAVYLCASSLGRASGNNEQFFGPGTRLTVL.

J is TRBJ2-5 and V is TRBV13; D perhaps matches TRBD2 (5 bases). This CDR3 is built from 15 residues. The germline gives CDR1 PRHDT, CDR2 FYEKMQ (reference sequence). V lost 4 bases to trimming and J lost 2 bases, with 14 bases between them. The DNA for the CDR3 is TGTGCCAGCAGCTCCCAAGGACTGGCACAAGAGACCCAGTACTTC. Protein product: CASSSQGLAQETQYF.

The rearrangement links TRBV5-1 to TRBJ2-1; 11 bases agree with TRBD2. V lost 4 bases and J lost 6; bases outside the gene matches: 21. The CDR3 runs to 20 residues. Germline CDR1 reads SGHRS; CDR2 reads YFSETQ. The CDR3: CASSPPAGTRLAGGFNEQFF. The CDR3 nucleotides are TGCGCCAGCAGCCCCCCGGCAGGGACGAGGCTAGCGGGAGGCTTCAATGAGCAGTTCTTC.

This clone came up many times. The chain uses TRBV10-3 and TRBJ1-2; D is unclear. The germline V gene has CDR1 ENHRY and CDR2 SYGVKD. V was trimmed by 4 bases and J by 5 bases, leaving 8 bases between them. The CDR3 consists of 12 residues. The CDR3 spells CAISGLRYGYTF. CDR3 in DNA: TGTGCCATCAGTGGATTGAGGTATGGCTACACCTTC.

J is TRBJ1-5 and V is TRBV28, with TRBD1 identical over 7 bases. Germline CDR1 is MDHEN and CDR2 is SYDVKM. The CDR3 runs to 15 residues. V shed 7 bases and J 5 bases; nucleotides not matched to a gene: 11. As DNA, the CDR3 is TGTGCCAGCACCTCACAGGGGCAGACTCATCAGCCCCAGCATTTT. It specifies CASTSQGQTHQPQHF.

The chain carries TRBV7-2 and TRBJ2-1; 11 nucleotides line up with TRBD2. The CDR3 spans 16 residues. The germline V gene has CDR1 SGHTA and CDR2 FQGNSA. After removal of 1 base from V and 6 bases from J, the junction contained 5 bases not matched to a gene. The CDR3 nucleotides read TGTGCCAGCAGCTTAGATAGCGGGAGGGCCCCCAATGAGCAGTTCTTC. Amino acid sequence: CASSLDSGRAPNEQFF.

J is TRBJ2-7 and V is TRBV5-1; 8 nucleotides align to TRBD1. The CDR3 extends over 13 amino acids. The V gene's germline CDR1 is SGHRS and CDR2 YFSETQ. V was pared by 4 bases and J by 6 bases, with 6 bases of the junction left unmatched. CDR3 region: CASSLDRGGEQYF. The CDR3, as DNA: TGCGCCAGCAGCCTAGACAGGGGTGGCGAGCAGTACTTC.

V and J are TRBV18 and TRBJ2-6, with D maybe TRBD1 (5 bases). Germline CDR1 is KGHSH and CDR2 is LQKENI. The CDR3 is 17 residues long. Deletions cut 0 bases from V and 4 bases from J, with 13 bases between. CDR3 amino acids: CASSPPGRISGANVLTF. The CDR3 bases are TGTGCCAGCTCACCACCGGGGCGGATATCGGGGGCCAACGTCCTGACTTTC. Supplemented by reference TRBV18 and TRBJ2-6, the full variable domain reads NAGVMQNPRHLVRRRGQEARLRCSPMKGHSHVYWYRQLPEEGLKFMVYLQKENIIDESGMPKERFSAEFPKEGPSILRIQQVVRGDSAAYFCASSPPGRISGANVLTFGAGSRLTVL.

The V call is TRBV5-4, the J call TRBJ2-1, with 7 bases fitting TRBD2. The CDR3 loop spans 15 amino acids. With 1 base clipped from V and 6 bases from J, the junction kept 7 bases outside the gene matches. Germline values: CDR1 SGHNT, CDR2 YYREEE (reference sequence). The CDR3 DNA reads as TGTGCCAGCAGCTTGCAGGCGGGAGACTCCAATGAGCAGTTCTTC. Its translation: CASSLQAGDSNEQFF. The full variable domain, with the rest looked up from reference TRBV5-4 and TRBJ2-1, is ETGVTQSPTHLIKTRGQQVTLRCSSQSGHNTVSWYQQALGQGPQFIFQYYREEENGRGNFPPRFSGLQFPNYSSELNVNALELDDSALYLCASSLQAGDSNEQFFGPGTRLTVL.

V and J are TRBV20-1 and TRBJ2-1; 9 bases line up with TRBD2. J lost 5 bases, V lost 3 bases, and 5 bases had no gene match. There are 14 residues in the CDR3. CDR1 is DFQATT, CDR2 SNEGSKA, per germline (reference sequence). The CDR3: CSASKVAGDNEQFF. CDR3 nucleotide sequence: TGCAGTGCTAGTAAAGTAGCGGGAGACAATGAGCAGTTCTTC.

The gene calls are TRBV2 and TRBJ1-3, with 8 bases aligning to TRBD1. CDR3 size: 14 residues. Per germline, CDR1 SNHLY and CDR2 FYNNEI. V gave up 7 bases and J gave up 0 bases; unmatched junction bases: 2. The CDR3 reads CASNGQGSGNTIYF. The DNA of the CDR3 is TGTGCCAGCAATGGACAGGGCTCTGGAAACACCATATATTTT.

The chain joins TRBV6-5 to TRBJ2-7; the D gene is possibly TRBD1 (7 bases). Germline CDR1 and CDR2: MNHEY and SVGAGI. V lost 6 bases to trimming and J lost 2 bases, with 11 bases between them. The CDR3 runs 13 residues. CDR3 sequence: CASRGGTAYEQYF. DNA of the CDR3: TGTGCCAGCAGAGGCGGGACAGCCTACGAGCAGTACTTC.

This chain uses TRBV6-6 with TRBJ1-2, with a tentative D call TRBD1 (6 bases). CDR1 and CDR2 (germline): MNHNY, SVGAGI (reference sequence). Trimming removed 6 bases at V and 8 bases at J, with 16 bases between. The CDR3 is 13 residues long. Here the CDR3 reads CASRAEGGEGYTF. The CDR3 nucleotides read TGTGCCAGCAGGGCCGAAGGGGGGGAGGGCTACACCTTC.

The gene calls are TRBV3-1 (or the pseudogene TRBV3-2) and TRBJ2-1; 9 positions match TRBD1. The CDR3 spans 16 residues. Unmatched junction bases numbered 12, after V lost 4 bases and J lost 8 bases. Per germline, CDR1 LGHDT and CDR2 YNNKEL (reference sequence). CDR3 region: CASSPSQQGAVYEQFF. CDR3 DNA sequence: TGTGCCAGCAGCCCTAGCCAACAGGGGGCGGTCTATGAGCAGTTCTTC.

The V call is TRBV7-3, the J call TRBJ2-5; D is perhaps TRBD1 (5 bases). The CDR3 is 13 amino acids. The germline V gene encodes CDR1 SGHTA and CDR2 FQGTGA. Trimming pared 2 bases from V and 5 bases from J, leaving 9 bases between. For the CDR3, the DNA is TGTGCCAGCAGCTTACAGGGCCGGGAGACCCAGTACTTC. As protein: CASSLQGRETQYF.

The CDR3 sequence is CSVGRGRATANYGYTF. CDR3 in DNA: TGCAGCGTTGGGAGGGGCAGGGCTACAGCTAACTATGGCTACACCTTC. The rearrangement links TRBV29-1 to TRBJ1-2; tentatively, D is TRBD1 (5 bases). Germline V lookup: CDR1 SQVTM, CDR2 ANQGSEA. V was trimmed by 4 bases and J by 0 bases, leaving 18 bases between them. The CDR3 is made up of 16 amino acids.

This rearrangement joins TRBV7-8 to TRBJ2-7, with 7 bases identical to TRBD1. Germline CDR1 and CDR2: SGHVS and FQNEAQ. V lost 4 bases and J lost 5; bases outside the gene matches: 8. The CDR3 runs to 14 residues. This CDR3 reads CASSYPGQSNEQYF. The CDR3 DNA is TGTGCCAGCAGCTACCCGGGACAGTCCAACGAGCAGTACTTC. Looking up the rest from reference TRBV7-8 and TRBJ2-7 gives the full variable domain: GAGVSQSPRYKVAKRGQDVALRCDPISGHVSLFWYQQALGQGPEFLTYFQNEAQLDKSGLPSDRFFAERPEGSVSTLKIQRTQQEDSAVYLCASSYPGQSNEQYFGPGTRLTVT.

Here the CDR3 reads CASSQGQGPYEQYF. Written as DNA, the CDR3 is TGTGCCAGCAGCCAGGGACAGGGCCCCTACGAGCAGTACTTC. The V call is TRBV11-2, the J call TRBJ2-7, with TRBD1 matching 9 bases. The germline V gene encodes CDR1 SGHAT and CDR2 FQNNGV. V shed 5 bases and J 2 bases; nucleotides not matched to a gene: 4. There are 14 residues in the CDR3.

The CDR3 protein is CASSRRTGAGGATDTQYF. In nucleotides, the CDR3 is TGCGCCAGCAGCCGTAGGACAGGAGCGGGTGGGGCCACAGATACGCAGTATTTT. The chain employs TRBV4-1 and TRBJ2-3, with a weak D call TRBD1 (7 bases). The CDR3 extends over 18 amino acids. Trimming stripped 4 bases from V and 2 bases from J, with 22 bases between. Per germline, CDR1 MGHRA and CDR2 YSYEKL.

The V and J genes are TRBV28 and TRBJ2-1; D perhaps matches TRBD2 (6 bases). This CDR3 has 13 amino acids. Trimming left V 7 bases short and J 6 bases short, with 13 bases between. The germline V gene encodes CDR1 MDHEN and CDR2 SYDVKM. The CDR3 reads CASIGGNFNEQFF. The CDR3 region has the DNA TGTGCCAGCATCGGCGGGAATTTCAATGAGCAGTTCTTC.

This chain joins TRBV24-1 and TRBJ2-1, with 10 bases that match TRBD2. The V gene's germline CDR1 is KGHDR and CDR2 SFDVKD. CDR3 length equals 16 residues. Trimming at V came to 7 bases and at J to 0 bases, leaving 5 bases not matched to a gene. Here the CDR3 reads CATRTSGPSSYNEQFF. CDR3 bases: TGTGCCACCAGGACTAGCGGGCCTAGCTCCTACAATGAGCAGTTCTTC.

This clone was counted a few times. V usage is TRBV2 and J usage is TRBJ1-4, with D perhaps TRBD1 (6 bases). Germline V gives CDR1 SNHLY, CDR2 FYNNEI. This CDR3 has 14 residues. The ends were cut back, 9 bases at V and 3 bases at J, with 14 bases in the middle. In DNA, the CDR3 is TGTGCCAGTGCCGGGACACCCTCTAATGAAAAACTGTTTTTT. Its translation is CASAGTPSNEKLFF.

This chain uses TRBV9 with TRBJ1-2; TRBD1 matches 11 bases. CDR3 length equals 16 residues. With V trimmed by 0 bases and J by 3 bases, 4 bases remained unmatched. Germline V CDR1 and CDR2: SGDLS, YYNGEE. The CDR3 DNA reads TGTGCCAGCAGCGTAGGGACAGGGGGCGCGCACTATGGCTACACCTTC. This gives the protein CASSVGTGGAHYGYTF.

This clone was counted only a few times. The genes are TRBV7-2 and TRBJ1-6; D ambiguous. The CDR3 is made up of 14 amino acids. Deletions cut 5 bases from V and 9 bases from J, with 14 bases between. Germline CDR1 is SGHTA and CDR2 is FQGNSA. CDR3 nucleotide sequence: TGTGCCAGCAGCCCGACGGCCTCAGGTTCACCCCTCCACTTT. As protein: CASSPTASGSPLHF.

CDR3: CASSLGGAERGNEQYF. In nucleotides, the CDR3 is TGTGCCAGCAGCTTAGGAGGGGCCGAGCGGGGGAACGAGCAGTACTTC. The chain carries TRBV13 and TRBJ2-7, with TRBD2 matching 8 bases. Germline assignment: CDR1 PRHDT and CDR2 FYEKMQ (reference sequence). Unmatched junction bases numbered 9, after V lost 0 bases and J lost 5 bases. The CDR3 has 16 amino acids.

The V and J genes are TRBV24-1 and TRBJ1-2, with D perhaps matching TRBD1 (5 bases). Germline V gene sequence: CDR1 KGHDR, CDR2 SFDVKD. V gave up 3 bases and J gave up 0 bases, with 10 bases separating them. The CDR3 is 15 amino acids. The CDR3 loop is CATSDPTTANYGYTF. DNA for the CDR3: TGTGCCACCAGTGATCCAACGACAGCTAACTATGGCTACACCTTC.

The chain couples TRBV13 to TRBJ2-7; 14 bases match TRBD2. V trimming: 2 bases; J trimming: 4 bases; junction bases outside the gene matches: 7. Looked up from germline, CDR1 is PRHDT and CDR2 is FYEKMQ (reference sequence). There are 17 residues in the CDR3. The CDR3 DNA is TGTGCCAGCAGCTTACGACTAGCGGGAGGGCCCCCGTACGAGCAGTACTTC. Its translation: CASSLRLAGGPPYEQYF.

This rearrangement joins TRBV28 to TRBJ1-2; 7 bases map to TRBD1. Losses at the gene ends were 4 bases for V and 4 bases for J; bases not matched to a gene: 9. Germline V gives CDR1 MDHEN, CDR2 SYDVKM. There are 15 residues in the CDR3. The DNA of the CDR3 is TGTGCCAGCAGTTCTTCTGTGGCAGGGGGCTATGGCTACACCTTC. Protein: CASSSSVAGGYGYTF.